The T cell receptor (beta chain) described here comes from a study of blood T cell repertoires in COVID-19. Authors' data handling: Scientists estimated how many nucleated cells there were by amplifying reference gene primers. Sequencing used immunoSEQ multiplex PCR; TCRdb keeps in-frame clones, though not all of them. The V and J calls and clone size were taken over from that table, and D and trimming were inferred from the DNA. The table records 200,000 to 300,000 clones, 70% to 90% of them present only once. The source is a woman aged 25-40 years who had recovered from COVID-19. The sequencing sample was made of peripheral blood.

The chain's CDR3 is CASSQGGDRDNYGYTF. DNA for the CDR3: TGCGCCAGCAGCCAAGGAGGGGACAGGGATAACTATGGCTACACCTTC. V gene TRBV4-1 combines with J gene TRBJ1-2; 9 positions agree with TRBD1. Looked up from germline, CDR1 is MGHRA and CDR2 is YSYEKL. The CDR3 has 16 residues. Unmatched junction bases numbered 4, after V lost 1 base and J lost 1 base.